This T cell receptor beta chain was captured in a study of identical twins. Notes on the study in general: Weaker excess twin sharing was observed in beta out-of-frame sequences. Zero-insertion findings could be partly confounded by invariant cells (MAIT and iNKT cells). Sequences that were out-of-frame, alpha and twin-shared displayed an excess of low generation probability.

Using its own MiXCR run on the 5' RACE reads, TCRdb lists one record per CDR3 protein. This sample has hundreds of thousands of distinct CDR3 sequences, with over 5% found just once. The table lists this clonotype with many counts. Its antigen is undetermined. The CDR3 extends over 15 amino acids. Unmatched junction bases numbered 8, after V lost 5 bases and J lost 2 bases. The germline gives CDR1 SGHTA, CDR2 FQGNSA. The sequence was obtained from a man aged 18 to 30 in good health. The chain combines TRBV7-2 with TRBJ1-2; 7 bases align to TRBD1. The sequenced sample was naive T cells sorted from blood. The CDR3 sequence is CASSQNRGGNYGYTF. The CDR3 region has the DNA TGTGCCAGCAGCCAGAACAGGGGAGGGAACTATGGCTACACCTTC.